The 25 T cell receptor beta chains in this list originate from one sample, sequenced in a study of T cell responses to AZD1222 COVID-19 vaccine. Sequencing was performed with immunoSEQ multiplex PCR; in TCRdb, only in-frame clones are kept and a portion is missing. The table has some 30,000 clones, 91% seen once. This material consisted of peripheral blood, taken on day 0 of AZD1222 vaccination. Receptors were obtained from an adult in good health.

CDR3 sequence: CASSSLGALSYEQYF. The CDR3 coding sequence is TGTGCCAGCAGCTCCCTAGGGGCTCTTTCCTACGAGCAGTACTTC. V and J are TRBV7-2 and TRBJ2-7, with a tentative D call TRBD1 (5 bases). This CDR3 spans 15 amino acids. V was shortened by 4 bases and J by 1 base, with 14 bases between the two germline ends. CDR1 SGHTA and CDR2 FQGNSA come from the germline V gene.

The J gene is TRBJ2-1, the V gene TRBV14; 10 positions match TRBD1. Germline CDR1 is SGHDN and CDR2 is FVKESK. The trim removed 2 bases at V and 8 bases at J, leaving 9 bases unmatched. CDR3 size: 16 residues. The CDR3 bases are TGTGCCAGCAGCCAAAACCGAGACAGGGGGCGCGATGAGCAGTTCTTC. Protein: CASSQNRDRGRDEQFF. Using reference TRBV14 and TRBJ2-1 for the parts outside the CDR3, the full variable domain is EAGVTQFPSHSVIEKGQTVTLRCDPISGHDNLYWYRRVMGKEIKFLLHFVKESKQDESGMPNNRFLAERTGGTYSTLKVQPAELEDSGVYFCASSQNRDRGRDEQFFGPGTRLTVL.

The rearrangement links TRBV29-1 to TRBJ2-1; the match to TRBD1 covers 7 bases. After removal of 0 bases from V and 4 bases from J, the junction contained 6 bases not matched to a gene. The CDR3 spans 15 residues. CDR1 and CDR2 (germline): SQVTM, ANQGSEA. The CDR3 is CSVEEERGRYNEQFF. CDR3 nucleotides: TGCAGCGTTGAAGAAGAGAGGGGGCGGTACAATGAGCAGTTCTTC.

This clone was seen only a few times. The CDR3, as DNA: TGTGCCAGCAGGCCGGACAGGGCGAATACTGAAGCTTTCTTT. It specifies CASRPDRANTEAFF. The rearrangement links TRBV7-2 to TRBJ1-1; 8 bases are shared with TRBD1. After removal of 6 bases from V and 5 bases from J, the junction contained 8 bases not matched to a gene. Germline V gives CDR1 SGHTA, CDR2 FQGNSA. This CDR3 spans 14 amino acids.

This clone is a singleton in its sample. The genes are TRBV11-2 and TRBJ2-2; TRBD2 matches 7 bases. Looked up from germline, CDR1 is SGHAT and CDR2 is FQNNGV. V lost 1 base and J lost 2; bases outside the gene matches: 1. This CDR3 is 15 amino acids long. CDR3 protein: CASSLASGNTGELFF. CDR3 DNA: TGTGCCAGCAGCTTAGCTAGCGGTAACACCGGGGAGCTGTTTTTT. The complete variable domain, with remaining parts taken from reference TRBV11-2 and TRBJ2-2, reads EAGVAQSPRYKIIEKRQSVAFWCNPISGHATLYWYQQILGQGPKLLIQFQNNGVVDDSQLPKDRFSAERLKGVDSTLKIQPAKLEDSAVYLCASSLASGNTGELFFGEGSRLTVL.

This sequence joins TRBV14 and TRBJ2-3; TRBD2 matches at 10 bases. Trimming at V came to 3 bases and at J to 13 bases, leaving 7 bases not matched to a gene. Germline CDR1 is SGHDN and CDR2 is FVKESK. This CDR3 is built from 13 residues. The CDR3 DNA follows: TGTGCCAGCAGCCAGACTCCTAGCGGGAGAGAGTATTTT. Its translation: CASSQTPSGREYF. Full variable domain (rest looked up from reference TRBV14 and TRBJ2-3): EAGVTQFPSHSVIEKGQTVTLRCDPISGHDNLYWYRRVMGKEIKFLLHFVKESKQDESGMPNNRFLAERTGGTYSTLKVQPAELEDSGVYFCASSQTPSGREYFGPGTRLTVL.

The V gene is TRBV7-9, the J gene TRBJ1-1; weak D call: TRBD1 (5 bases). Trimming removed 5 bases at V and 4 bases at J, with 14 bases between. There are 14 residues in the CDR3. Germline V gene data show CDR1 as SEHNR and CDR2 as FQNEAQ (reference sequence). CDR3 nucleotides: TGTGCCAGCAGCGTCCGGGCCACAGGCACTGAAGCTTTCTTT. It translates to CASSVRATGTEAFF.

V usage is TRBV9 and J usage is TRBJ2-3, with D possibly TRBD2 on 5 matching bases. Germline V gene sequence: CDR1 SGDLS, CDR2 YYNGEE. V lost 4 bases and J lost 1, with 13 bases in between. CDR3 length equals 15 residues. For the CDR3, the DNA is TGTGCCAGCAGCACCTCCCCCGGGGGCACAGATACGCAGTATTTT. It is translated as CASSTSPGGTDTQYF.

The CDR3 loop is CASSPSGDNQPQHF. In nucleotides, the CDR3 is TGTGCCAGCTCACCTTCGGGGGACAATCAGCCCCAGCATTTT. The chain carries TRBV18 and TRBJ1-5; D might be TRBD1 (5 bases). Per the germline V gene, CDR1 is KGHSH and CDR2 is LQKENI. The CDR3 is 14 amino acids. V was pared by 3 bases and J by 3 bases, with 9 bases between. The full variable domain, its missing parts supplied by reference TRBV18 and TRBJ1-5, is NAGVMQNPRHLVRRRGQEARLRCSPMKGHSHVYWYRQLPEEGLKFMVYLQKENIIDESGMPKERFSAEFPKEGPSILRIQQVVRGDSAAYFCASSPSGDNQPQHFGDGTRLSIL.

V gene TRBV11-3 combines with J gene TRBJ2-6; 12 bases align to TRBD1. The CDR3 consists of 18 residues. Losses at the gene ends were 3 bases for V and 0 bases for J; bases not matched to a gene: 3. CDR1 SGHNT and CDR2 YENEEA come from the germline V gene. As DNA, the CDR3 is TGTGCCAGCAGCTTGGGACAGGGGGCCTCCTCTGGGGCCAACGTCCTGACTTTC. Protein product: CASSLGQGASSGANVLTF.

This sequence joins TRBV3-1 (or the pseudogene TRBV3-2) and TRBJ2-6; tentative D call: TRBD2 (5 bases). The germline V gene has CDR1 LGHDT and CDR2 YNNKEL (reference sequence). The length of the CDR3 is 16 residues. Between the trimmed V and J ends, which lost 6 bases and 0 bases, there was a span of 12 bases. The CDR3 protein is CASRVGLSSGANVLTF. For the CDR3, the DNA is TGTGCCAGCAGGGTCGGACTGAGCTCTGGGGCCAACGTCCTGACTTTC.

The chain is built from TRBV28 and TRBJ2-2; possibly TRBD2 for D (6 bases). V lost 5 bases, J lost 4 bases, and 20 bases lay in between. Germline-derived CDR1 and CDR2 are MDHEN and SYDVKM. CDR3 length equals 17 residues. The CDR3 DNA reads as TGTGCCAGCAGTCCCCAGGGACGGGGGAAGGTCACCGGGGAGCTGTTTTTT. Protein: CASSPQGRGKVTGELFF.

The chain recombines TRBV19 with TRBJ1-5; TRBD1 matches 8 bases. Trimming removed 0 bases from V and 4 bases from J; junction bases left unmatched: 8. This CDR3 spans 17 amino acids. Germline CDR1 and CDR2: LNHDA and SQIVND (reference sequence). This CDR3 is CASSIDLGTGGNQPQHF. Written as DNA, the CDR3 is TGTGCCAGTAGTATAGATCTCGGGACAGGAGGAAATCAGCCCCAGCATTTT.

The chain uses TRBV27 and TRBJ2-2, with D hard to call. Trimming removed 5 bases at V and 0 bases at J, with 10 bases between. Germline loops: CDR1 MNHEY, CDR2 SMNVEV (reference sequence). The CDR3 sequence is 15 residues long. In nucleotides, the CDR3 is TGTGCCAGCAGTCTTCTGGGCTCGAACACCGGGGAGCTGTTTTTT. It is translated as CASSLLGSNTGELFF.

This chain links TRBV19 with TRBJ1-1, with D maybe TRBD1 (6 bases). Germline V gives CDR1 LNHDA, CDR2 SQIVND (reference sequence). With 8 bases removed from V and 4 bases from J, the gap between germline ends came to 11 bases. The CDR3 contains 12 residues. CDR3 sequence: CASSRGLTEAFF. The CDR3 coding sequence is TGTGCCAGTTCCAGGGGTCTCACTGAAGCTTTCTTT.

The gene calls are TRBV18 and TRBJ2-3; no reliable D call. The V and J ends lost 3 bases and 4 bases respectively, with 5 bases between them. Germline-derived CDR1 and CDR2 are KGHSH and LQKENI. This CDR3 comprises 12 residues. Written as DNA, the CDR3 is TGTGCCAGCTCACCTCTAGCAGATACGCAGTATTTT. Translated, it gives CASSPLADTQYF.

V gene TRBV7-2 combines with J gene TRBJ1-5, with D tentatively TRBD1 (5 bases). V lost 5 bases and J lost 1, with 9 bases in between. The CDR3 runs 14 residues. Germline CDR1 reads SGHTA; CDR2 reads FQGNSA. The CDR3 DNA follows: TGTGCCAGCAGCCCGGGACGAAGCAATCAGCCCCAGCATTTT. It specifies CASSPGRSNQPQHF. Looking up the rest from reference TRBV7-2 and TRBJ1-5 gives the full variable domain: GAGVSQSPSNKVTEKGKDVELRCDPISGHTALYWYRQSLGQGLEFLIYFQGNSAPDKSGLPSDRFSAERTGGSVSTLTIQRTQQEDSAVYLCASSPGRSNQPQHFGDGTRLSIL.

As DNA, the CDR3 is TGTGCCAGTAGTGCCTCGACAGGGGGCGGCAATCAGCCCCAGCATTTT. Protein product: CASSASTGGGNQPQHF. V is TRBV19 and J is TRBJ1-5; 10 bases line up with TRBD1. CDR1 is LNHDA and CDR2 is SQIVND in the germline V gene (reference sequence). The CDR3 is 16 amino acids. The trim removed 5 bases at V and 2 bases at J, leaving 6 bases unmatched.

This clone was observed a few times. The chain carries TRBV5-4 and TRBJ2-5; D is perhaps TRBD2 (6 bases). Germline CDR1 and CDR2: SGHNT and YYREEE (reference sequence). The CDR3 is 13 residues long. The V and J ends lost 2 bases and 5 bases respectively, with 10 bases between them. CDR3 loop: CASSFGTRETQYF. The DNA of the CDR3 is TGTGCCAGCAGCTTTGGGACTCGGGAGACCCAGTACTTC.

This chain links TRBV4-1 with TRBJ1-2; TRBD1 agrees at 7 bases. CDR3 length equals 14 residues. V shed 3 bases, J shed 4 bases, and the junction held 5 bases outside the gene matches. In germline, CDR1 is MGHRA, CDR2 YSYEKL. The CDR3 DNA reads TGCGCCAGCAGCCAGGTCGGACAGGCCTATGGCTACACCTTC. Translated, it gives CASSQVGQAYGYTF.

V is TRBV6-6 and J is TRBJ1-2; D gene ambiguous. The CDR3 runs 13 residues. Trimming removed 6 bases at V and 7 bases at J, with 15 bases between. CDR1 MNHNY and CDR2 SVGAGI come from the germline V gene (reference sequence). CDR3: CASRAQRTGGYTF. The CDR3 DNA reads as TGTGCCAGCAGAGCACAGCGTACGGGTGGCTACACCTTC.

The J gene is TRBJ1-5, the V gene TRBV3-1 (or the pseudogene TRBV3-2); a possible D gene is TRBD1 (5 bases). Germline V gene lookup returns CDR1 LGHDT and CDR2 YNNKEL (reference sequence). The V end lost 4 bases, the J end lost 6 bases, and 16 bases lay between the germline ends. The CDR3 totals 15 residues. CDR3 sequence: CASSPTVQGSQPQHF. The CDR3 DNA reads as TGTGCCAGCAGCCCAACGGTCCAGGGAAGTCAGCCCCAGCATTTT.

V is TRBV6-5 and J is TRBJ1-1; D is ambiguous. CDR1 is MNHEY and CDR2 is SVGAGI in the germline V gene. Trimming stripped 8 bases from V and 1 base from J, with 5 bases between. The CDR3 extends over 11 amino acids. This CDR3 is CASRRNTEAFF. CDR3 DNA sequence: TGTGCCAGCCGAAGGAACACTGAAGCTTTCTTT.

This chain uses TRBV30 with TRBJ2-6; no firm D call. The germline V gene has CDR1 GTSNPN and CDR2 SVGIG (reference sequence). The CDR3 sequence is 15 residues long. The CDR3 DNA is TGTGCAATAGGATGGGTCCTCTCTGGGGCCAACGTCCTGACTTTC. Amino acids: CAIGWVLSGANVLTF.

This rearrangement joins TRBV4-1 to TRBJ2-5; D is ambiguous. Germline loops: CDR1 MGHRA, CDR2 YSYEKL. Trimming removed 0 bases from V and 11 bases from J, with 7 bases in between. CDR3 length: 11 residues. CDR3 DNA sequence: TGCGCCAGCAGCCAAGATCAGGCTCAGTACTTC. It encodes CASSQDQAQYF.